This T cell receptor beta chain came from a study of identical twins. This clonotype was seen a few times. As yet, its antigen is unknown. Template switching added a universal primer site, and cDNA bore unique molecular identifiers. TCRdb reanalysed the 5' RACE reads using MiXCR and keeps one entry per CDR3 protein. Among 350,000 or so distinct CDR3 sequences listed, around 9% were seen once. The study, taken as a whole, reports: For out-of-frame alpha sequences shared by twins, low generation probability was in excess. Models underestimated TCR alpha sharing (out-of-frame) in monozygotic twins. Fewer insertions marked abundant cord blood beta clonotypes; young adult naive trended weakly, memory not at all.

This CDR3 contains 16 residues. J was trimmed by 1 base and V by 3 bases; bases with no gene match: 6. Germline V gene lookup returns CDR1 DFQATT and CDR2 SNEGSKA (reference sequence). Sequenced sample: naive T cells sorted from blood. The sequence derives from a woman in her forties or fifties in good health. The J gene is TRBJ2-2, the V gene TRBV20-1; 9 bases are shared with TRBD1. The DNA for the CDR3 is TGCAGTGCTAGCAGAAACAGGGGGCAGAACACCGGGGAGCTGTTTTTT. Translated, it gives CSASRNRGQNTGELFF.